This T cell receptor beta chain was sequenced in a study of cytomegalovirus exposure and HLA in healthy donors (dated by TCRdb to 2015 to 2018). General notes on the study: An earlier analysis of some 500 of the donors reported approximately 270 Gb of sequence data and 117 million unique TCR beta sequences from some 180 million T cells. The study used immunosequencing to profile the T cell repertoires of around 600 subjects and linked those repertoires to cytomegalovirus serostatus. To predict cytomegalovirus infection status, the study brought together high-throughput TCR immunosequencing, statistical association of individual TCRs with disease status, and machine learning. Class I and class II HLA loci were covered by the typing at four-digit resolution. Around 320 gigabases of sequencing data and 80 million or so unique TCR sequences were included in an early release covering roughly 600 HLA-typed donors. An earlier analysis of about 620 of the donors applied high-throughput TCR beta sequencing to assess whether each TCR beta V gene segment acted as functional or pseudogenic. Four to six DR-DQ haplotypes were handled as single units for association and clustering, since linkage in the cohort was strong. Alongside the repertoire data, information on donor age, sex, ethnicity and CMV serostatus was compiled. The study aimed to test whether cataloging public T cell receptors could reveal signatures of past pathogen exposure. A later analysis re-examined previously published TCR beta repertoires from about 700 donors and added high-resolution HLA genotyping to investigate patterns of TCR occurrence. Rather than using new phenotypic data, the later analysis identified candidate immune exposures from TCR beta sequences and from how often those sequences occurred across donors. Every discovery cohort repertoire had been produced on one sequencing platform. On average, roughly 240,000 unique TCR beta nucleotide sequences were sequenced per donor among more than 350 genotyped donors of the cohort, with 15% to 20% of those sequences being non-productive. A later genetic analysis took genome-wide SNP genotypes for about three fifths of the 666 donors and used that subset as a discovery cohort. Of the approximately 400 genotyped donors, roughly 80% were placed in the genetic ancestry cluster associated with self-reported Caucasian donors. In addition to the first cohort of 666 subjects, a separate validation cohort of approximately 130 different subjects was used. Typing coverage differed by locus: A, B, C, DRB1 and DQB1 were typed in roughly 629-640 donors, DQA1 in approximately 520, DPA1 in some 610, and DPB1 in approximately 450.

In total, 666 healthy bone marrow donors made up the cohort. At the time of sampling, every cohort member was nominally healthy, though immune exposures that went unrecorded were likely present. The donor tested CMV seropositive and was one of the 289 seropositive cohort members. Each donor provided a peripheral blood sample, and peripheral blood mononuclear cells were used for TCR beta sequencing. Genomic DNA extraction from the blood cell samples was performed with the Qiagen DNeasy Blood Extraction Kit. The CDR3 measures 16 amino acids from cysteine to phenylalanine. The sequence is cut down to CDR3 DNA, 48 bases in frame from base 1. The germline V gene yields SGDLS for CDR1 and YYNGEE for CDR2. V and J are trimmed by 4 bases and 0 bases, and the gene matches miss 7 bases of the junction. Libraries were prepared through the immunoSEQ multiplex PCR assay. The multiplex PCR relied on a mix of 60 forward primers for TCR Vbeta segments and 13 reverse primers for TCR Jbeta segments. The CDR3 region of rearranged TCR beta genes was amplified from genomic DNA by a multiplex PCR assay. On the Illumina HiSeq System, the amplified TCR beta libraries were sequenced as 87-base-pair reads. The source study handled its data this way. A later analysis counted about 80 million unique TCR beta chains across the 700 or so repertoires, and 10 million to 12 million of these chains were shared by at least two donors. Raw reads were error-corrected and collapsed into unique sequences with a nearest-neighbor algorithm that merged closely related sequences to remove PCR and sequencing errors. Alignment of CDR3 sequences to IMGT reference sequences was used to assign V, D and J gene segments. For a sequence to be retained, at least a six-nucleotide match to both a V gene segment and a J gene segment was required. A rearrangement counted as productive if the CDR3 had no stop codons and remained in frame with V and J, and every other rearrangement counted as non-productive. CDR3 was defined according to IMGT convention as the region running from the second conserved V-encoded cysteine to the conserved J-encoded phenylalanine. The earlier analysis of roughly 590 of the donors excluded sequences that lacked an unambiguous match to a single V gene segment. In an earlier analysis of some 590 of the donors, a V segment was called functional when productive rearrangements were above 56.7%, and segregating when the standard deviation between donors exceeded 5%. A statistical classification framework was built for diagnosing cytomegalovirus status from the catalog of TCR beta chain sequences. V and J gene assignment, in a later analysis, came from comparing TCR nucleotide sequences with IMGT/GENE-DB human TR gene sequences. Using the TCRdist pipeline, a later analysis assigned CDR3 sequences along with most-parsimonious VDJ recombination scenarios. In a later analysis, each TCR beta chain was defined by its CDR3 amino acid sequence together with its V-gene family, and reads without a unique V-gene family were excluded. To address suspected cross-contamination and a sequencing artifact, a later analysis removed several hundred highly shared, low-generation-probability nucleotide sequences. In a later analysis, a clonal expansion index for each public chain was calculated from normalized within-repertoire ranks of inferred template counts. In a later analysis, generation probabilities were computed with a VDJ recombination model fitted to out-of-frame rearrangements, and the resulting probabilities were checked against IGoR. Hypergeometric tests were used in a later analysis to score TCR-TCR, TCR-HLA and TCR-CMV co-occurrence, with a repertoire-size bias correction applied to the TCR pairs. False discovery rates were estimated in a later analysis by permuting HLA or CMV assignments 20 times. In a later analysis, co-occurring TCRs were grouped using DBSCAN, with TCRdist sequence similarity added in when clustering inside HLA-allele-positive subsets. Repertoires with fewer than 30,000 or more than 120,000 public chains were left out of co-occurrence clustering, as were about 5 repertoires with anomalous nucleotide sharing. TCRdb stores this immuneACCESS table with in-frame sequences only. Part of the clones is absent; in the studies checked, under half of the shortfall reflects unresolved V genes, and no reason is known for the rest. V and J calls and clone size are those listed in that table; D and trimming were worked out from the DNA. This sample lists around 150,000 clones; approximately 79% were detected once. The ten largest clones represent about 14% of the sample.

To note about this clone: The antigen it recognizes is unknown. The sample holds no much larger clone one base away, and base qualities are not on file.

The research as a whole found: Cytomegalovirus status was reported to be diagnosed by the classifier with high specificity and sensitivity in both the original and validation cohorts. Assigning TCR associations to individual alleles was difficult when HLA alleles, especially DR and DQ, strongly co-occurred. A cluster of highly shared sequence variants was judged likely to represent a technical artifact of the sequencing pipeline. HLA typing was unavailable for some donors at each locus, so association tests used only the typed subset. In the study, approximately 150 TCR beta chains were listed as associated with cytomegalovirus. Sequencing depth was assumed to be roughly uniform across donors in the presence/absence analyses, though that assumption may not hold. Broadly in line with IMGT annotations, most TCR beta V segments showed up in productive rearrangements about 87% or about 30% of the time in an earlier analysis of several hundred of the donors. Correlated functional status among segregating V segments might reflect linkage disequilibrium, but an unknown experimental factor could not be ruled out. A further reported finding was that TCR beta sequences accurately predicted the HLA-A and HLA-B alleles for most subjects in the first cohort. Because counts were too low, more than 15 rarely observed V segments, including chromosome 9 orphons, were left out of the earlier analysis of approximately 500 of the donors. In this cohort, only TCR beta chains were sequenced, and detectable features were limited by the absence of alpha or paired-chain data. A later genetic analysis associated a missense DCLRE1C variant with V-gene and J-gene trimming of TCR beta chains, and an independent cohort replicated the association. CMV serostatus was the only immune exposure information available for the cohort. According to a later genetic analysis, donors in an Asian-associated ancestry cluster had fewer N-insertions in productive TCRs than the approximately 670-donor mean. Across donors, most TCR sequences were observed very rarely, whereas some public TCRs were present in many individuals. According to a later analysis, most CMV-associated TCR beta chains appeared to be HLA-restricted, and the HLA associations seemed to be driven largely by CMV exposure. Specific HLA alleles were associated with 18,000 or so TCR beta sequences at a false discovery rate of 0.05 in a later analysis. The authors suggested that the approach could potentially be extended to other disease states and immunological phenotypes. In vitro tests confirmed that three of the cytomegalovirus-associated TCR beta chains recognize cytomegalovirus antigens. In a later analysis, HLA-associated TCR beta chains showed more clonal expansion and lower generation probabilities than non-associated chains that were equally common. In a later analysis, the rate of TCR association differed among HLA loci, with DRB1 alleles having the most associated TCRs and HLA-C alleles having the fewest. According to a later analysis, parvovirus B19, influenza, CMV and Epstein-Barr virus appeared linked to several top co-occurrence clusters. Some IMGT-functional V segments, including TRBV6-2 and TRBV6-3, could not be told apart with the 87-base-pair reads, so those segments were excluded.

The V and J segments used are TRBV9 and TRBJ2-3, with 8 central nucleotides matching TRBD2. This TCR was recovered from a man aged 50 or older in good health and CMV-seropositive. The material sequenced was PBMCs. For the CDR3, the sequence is CASSPRAGASTDTQYF. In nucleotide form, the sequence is TGTGCCAGCAGCCCACGAGCGGGGGCTAGCACAGATACGCAGTATTTT.